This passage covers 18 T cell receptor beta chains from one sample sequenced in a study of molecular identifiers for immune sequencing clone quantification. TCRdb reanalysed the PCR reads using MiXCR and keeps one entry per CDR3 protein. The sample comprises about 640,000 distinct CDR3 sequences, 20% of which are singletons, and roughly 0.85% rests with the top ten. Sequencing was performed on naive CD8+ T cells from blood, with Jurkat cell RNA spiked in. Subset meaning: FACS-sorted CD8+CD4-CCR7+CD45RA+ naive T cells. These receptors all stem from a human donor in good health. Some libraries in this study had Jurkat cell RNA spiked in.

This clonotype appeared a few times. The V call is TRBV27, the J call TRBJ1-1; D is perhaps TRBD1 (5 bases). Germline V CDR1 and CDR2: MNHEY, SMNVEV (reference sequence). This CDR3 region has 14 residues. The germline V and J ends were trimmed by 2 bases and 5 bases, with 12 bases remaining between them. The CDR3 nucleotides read TGTGCCAGCAGTTTAATGGGGGTTGGTACTGAAGCTTTCTTT. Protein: CASSLMGVGTEAFF.

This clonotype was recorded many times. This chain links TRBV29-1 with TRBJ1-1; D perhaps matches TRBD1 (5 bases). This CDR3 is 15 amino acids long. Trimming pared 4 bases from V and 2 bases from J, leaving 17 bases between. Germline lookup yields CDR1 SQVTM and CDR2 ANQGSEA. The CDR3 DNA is TGCAGCGTTGTTCGGCAGGGATTAGTTAACACTGAAGCTTTCTTT. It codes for CSVVRQGLVNTEAFF. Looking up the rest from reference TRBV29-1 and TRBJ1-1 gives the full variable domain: SAVISQKPSRDICQRGTSLTIQCQVDSQVTMMFWYRQQPGQSLTLIATANQGSEATYESGFVIDKFPISRPNLTFSTLTVSNMSPEDSSIYLCSVVRQGLVNTEAFFGQGTRLTVV.

Written as DNA, the CDR3 is TGTGCCAGCAGCTTAGGACAGGGGGGAAACTACGAGCAGTACTTC. Translation: CASSLGQGGNYEQYF. This chain uses TRBV7-7 with TRBJ2-7; 9 bases match TRBD1. The CDR3 has 15 amino acids. Germline V gene lookup returns CDR1 SSHAT and CDR2 FNYEAQ (reference sequence). V was pared by 1 base and J by 3 bases, with 4 bases of the junction left unmatched.

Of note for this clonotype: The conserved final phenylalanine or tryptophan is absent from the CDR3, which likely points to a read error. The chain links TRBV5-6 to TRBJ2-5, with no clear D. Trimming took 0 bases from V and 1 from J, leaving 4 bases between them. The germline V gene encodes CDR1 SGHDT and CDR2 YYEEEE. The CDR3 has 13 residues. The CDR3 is CASSLVAQETQYL. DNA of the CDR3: TGTGCCAGCAGCTTGGTGGCCCAAGAGACCCAGTACCTC.

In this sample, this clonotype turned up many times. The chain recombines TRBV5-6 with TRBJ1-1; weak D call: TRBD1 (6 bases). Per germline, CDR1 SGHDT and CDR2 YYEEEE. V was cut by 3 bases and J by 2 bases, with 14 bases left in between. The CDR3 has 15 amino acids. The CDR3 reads CASSSGQQINTEAFF. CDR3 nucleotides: TGTGCCAGCAGCTCCGGACAGCAAATCAACACTGAAGCTTTCTTT.

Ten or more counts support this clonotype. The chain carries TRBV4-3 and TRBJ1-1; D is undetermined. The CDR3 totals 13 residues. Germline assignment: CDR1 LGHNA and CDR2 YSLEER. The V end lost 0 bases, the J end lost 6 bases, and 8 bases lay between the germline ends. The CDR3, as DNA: TGCGCCAGCAGCCAAGATCGGGCTTCTGAAGCTTTCTTT. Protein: CASSQDRASEAFF.

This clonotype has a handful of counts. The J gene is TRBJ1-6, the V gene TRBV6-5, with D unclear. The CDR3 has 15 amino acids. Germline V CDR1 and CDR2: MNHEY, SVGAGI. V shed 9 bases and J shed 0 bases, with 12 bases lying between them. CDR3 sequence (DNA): TGTGCCAGTACGGAGTCGAGCTCCTATAATTCACCCCTCCACTTT. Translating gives CASTESSSYNSPLHF.

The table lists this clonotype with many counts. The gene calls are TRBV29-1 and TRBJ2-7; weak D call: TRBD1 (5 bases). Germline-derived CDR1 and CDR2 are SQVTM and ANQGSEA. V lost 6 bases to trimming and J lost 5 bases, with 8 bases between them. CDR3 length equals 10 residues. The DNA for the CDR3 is TGCAGCGTGTTACAGGACGAGCAGTACTTC. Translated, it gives CSVLQDEQYF.

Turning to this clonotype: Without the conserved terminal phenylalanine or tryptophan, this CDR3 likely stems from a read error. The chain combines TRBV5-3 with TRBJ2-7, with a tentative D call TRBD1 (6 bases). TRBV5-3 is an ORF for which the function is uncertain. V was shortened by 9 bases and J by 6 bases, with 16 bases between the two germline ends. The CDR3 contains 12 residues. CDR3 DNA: TGTGCCACAGAAACAGGGTTCGGCGAGCAGTACTCC. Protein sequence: CATETGFGEQYS.

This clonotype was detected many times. The chain's CDR3 is CASSYSPSTGHTEAFF. Written as DNA, the CDR3 is TGTGCCAGCAGTTACTCGCCCTCGACAGGGCATACTGAAGCTTTCTTT. The genes are TRBV6-5 and TRBJ1-1, with 7 bases aligning to TRBD1. With 0 bases clipped from V and 5 bases from J, the junction kept 9 bases outside the gene matches. This CDR3 region has 16 residues. The germline V gene has CDR1 MNHEY and CDR2 SVGAGI.

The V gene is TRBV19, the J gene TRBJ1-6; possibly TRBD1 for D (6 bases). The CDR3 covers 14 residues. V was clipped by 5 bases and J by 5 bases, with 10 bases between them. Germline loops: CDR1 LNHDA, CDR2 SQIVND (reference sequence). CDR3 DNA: TGTGCCAGTAGTTTTCAGGGGAATAATTCACCCCTCCACTTT. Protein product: CASSFQGNNSPLHF. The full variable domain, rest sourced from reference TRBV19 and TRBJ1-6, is DGGITQSPKYLFRKEGQNVTLSCEQNLNHDAMYWYRQDPGQGLRLIYYSQIVNDFQKGDIAEGYSVSREKKESFPLTVTSAQKNPTAFYLCASSFQGNNSPLHFGNGTRLTVT.

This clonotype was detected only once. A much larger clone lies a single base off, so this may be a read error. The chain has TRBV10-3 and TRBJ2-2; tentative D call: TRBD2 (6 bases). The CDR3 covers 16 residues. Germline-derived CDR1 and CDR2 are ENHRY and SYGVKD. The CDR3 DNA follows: TGTGCCGTCAGTGATCTGGAGGGGCCGGACACCGGGGAGCTGTTTTTT. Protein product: CAVSDLEGPDTGELFF.

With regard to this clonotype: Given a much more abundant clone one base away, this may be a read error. The CDR3 DNA follows: TGCAGTGCTGGGGGGGACCGACTAGCGGTGATCTACGAGCAGTACTTC. The encoded protein is CSAGGDRLAVIYEQYF. The chain recombines TRBV20-1 with TRBJ2-7; 9 bases are a match to TRBD2. The CDR3 extends over 16 amino acids. Trimming took 5 bases from V and 3 from J; bases not matched to a gene: 14. Per the germline V gene, CDR1 is DFQATT and CDR2 is SNEGSKA (reference sequence).

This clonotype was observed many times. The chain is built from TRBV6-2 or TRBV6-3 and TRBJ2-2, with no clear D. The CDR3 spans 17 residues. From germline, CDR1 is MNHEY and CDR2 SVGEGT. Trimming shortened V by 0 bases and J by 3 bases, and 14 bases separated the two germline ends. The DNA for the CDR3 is TGTGCCAGCAGTTACTCGAAGAAGGGTTCGGACACCGGGGAGCTGTTTTTT. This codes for CASSYSKKGSDTGELFF.

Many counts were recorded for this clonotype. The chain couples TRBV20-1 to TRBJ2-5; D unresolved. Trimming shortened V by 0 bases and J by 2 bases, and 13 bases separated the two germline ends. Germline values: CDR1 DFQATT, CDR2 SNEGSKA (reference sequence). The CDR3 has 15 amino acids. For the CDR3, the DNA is TGCAGTGCTAGAGACAGGACGGAGCCTCAAGAGACCCAGTACTTC. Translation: CSARDRTEPQETQYF.

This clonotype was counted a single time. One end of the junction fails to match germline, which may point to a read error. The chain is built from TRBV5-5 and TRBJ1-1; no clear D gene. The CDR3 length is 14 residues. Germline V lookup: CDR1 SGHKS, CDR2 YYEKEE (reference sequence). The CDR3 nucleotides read TGTGCCAGCAGCTTGACGAACATGAACACTGAAGCTCTCTTT. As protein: CASSLTNMNTEALF.

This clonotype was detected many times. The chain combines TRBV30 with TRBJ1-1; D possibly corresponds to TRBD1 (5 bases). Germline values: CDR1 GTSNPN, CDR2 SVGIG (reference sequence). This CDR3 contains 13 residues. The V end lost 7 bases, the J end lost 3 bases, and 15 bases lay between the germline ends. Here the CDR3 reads CAYQQGQYTEAFF. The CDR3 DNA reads TGTGCCTATCAGCAGGGCCAATACACTGAAGCTTTCTTT.

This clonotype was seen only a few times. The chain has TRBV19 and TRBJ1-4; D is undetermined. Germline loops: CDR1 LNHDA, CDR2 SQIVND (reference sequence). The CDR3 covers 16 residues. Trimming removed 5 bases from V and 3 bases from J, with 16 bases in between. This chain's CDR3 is CASSAPPGQPNEKLFF. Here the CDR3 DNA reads TGTGCCAGTAGTGCCCCACCTGGGCAGCCTAATGAAAAACTGTTTTTT.